What follows are 30 T cell receptor beta chains derived from one specimen sequenced in a study of blood T cell repertoires in COVID-19. Produced via immunoSEQ multiplex PCR; TCRdb's table is partial and in-frame only. The table has some 450,000 clones, roughly 89% seen once. Sequencing was done on a sample of peripheral blood. These receptors came from a man between 18 and 29 years old with COVID-19, enrolled during active disease.

The CDR3 here is CASSFSGSSYNEQFF. As DNA, the CDR3 is TGTGCCAGCAGCTTTAGCGGGAGCTCCTACAATGAGCAGTTCTTC. This chain connects TRBV7-6 to TRBJ2-1; 9 bases align to TRBD2. Losses at the gene ends were 3 bases for V and 0 bases for J; bases not matched to a gene: 0. This CDR3 has 15 residues. Germline V gene lookup returns CDR1 SGHVS and CDR2 FNYEAQ.

The chain links TRBV14 to TRBJ2-3; D is unclear. The V and J ends lost 2 bases and 5 bases respectively, with 8 bases between them. CDR1 SGHDN and CDR2 FVKESK come from the germline V gene. The CDR3 covers 13 residues. In DNA, the CDR3 is TGTGCCAGCAGCCAACCAGGTCAAGATACGCAGTATTTT. This gives the protein CASSQPGQDTQYF.

This chain connects TRBV5-4 to TRBJ1-2; TRBD1 is a possible D gene (6 bases). Trimming shortened V by 4 bases and J by 8 bases, and 12 bases separated the two germline ends. The CDR3 is 12 residues long. Germline values: CDR1 SGHNT, CDR2 YYREEE (reference sequence). The CDR3 DNA is TGTGCCAGCAGCCCAGGGGCCGAGGGCTACACCTTC. Amino acids: CASSPGAEGYTF.

This clone was seen only once. The chain recombines TRBV24-1 with TRBJ2-1, with 11 bases identical to TRBD2. CDR1 is KGHDR and CDR2 is SFDVKD in the germline V gene. Trimming at V came to 9 bases and at J to 10 bases, leaving 10 bases not matched to a gene. The CDR3 has 14 amino acids. CDR3 DNA: TGTGCCACCGGGGGGACTAGCGGCATGGAGGAGCAGTTCTTC. This codes for CATGGTSGMEEQFF.

The V gene is TRBV6-6, the J gene TRBJ1-1; D not resolved. In germline, CDR1 is MNHNY, CDR2 SVGAGI (reference sequence). V lost 6 bases and J lost 1, with 15 bases in between. The CDR3 is 15 amino acids. Here the CDR3 reads CASSPNRGENTEAFF. CDR3 nucleotides: TGTGCCAGCAGCCCCAATCGGGGAGAGAACACTGAAGCTTTCTTT.

The V and J genes are TRBV5-1 and TRBJ2-5, with D unresolved. Trimming took off 0 bases at V and 1 base at J, with 16 bases between the two ends. CDR3 length: 17 amino acids. In germline, CDR1 is SGHRS, CDR2 YFSETQ. The chain's CDR3 is CASSLAGSEATQETQYF. The CDR3 region has the DNA TGCGCCAGCAGCTTGGCTGGTAGTGAGGCGACCCAAGAGACCCAGTACTTC.

The rearrangement uses TRBV6-5 and TRBJ2-7; D possibly corresponds to TRBD1 (5 bases). V gave up 7 bases and J gave up 0 bases, with 13 bases separating them. CDR1 and CDR2 from the germline V gene are MNHEY and SVGAGI. The CDR3 sequence is 14 residues long. As DNA, the CDR3 is TGTGCCAGCACCCAGGGCTTGGGCTCCTACGAGCAGTACTTC. This codes for CASTQGLGSYEQYF.

The rearrangement links TRBV19 to TRBJ1-5; 7 bases align to TRBD1. CDR3 length: 16 amino acids. The J segment lost 6 bases and the V segment lost 7 bases, leaving 15 bases of the junction unmatched. Per the germline V gene, CDR1 is LNHDA and CDR2 is SQIVND (reference sequence). The CDR3 spells CASTPRLGGWGQPQHF. The CDR3 DNA follows: TGTGCCAGTACCCCACGGCTAGGGGGCTGGGGTCAGCCCCAGCATTTT.

The V gene is TRBV24-1, the J gene TRBJ2-1, with 13 bases identical to TRBD2. The CDR3 consists of 17 residues. Germline V gene lookup returns CDR1 KGHDR and CDR2 SFDVKD. Unmatched junction bases numbered 12, after V lost 5 bases and J lost 9 bases. Here the CDR3 reads CATSVPGLAGAPSEQFF. The DNA of the CDR3 is TGTGCCACCAGTGTCCCAGGACTAGCGGGGGCCCCGAGTGAGCAGTTCTTC.

Comments on this clone: Compared with germline, one end of the junction differs, possibly owing to a read error. This chain joins TRBV3-1 (or the pseudogene TRBV3-2) and TRBJ2-1; the D gene is possibly TRBD2 (6 bases). The CDR3 consists of 13 residues. The germline V gene encodes CDR1 LGHDT and CDR2 YNNKEL (reference sequence). CDR3 loop: CASSQHGTPRRIF. In nucleotides, the CDR3 is TGTGCCAGCAGCCAACACGGGACTCCCAGGAGGATCTTC.

The chain employs TRBV6-5 and TRBJ2-1; TRBD1 matches at 9 bases. The CDR3 consists of 15 residues. The V segment lost 6 bases and the J segment 4 bases; nucleotides outside the gene matches: 7. Germline V gene lookup returns CDR1 MNHEY and CDR2 SVGAGI. CDR3 nucleotide sequence: TGTGCCAGCAGCCACACAGGGGGCGCGTACAATGAGCAGTTCTTC. It specifies CASSHTGGAYNEQFF.

This clone was seen once. The gene calls are TRBV5-1 and TRBJ2-2; D not certain. V lost 2 bases to trimming and J lost 4 bases, with 21 bases between them. The CDR3 totals 18 residues. Germline-derived CDR1 and CDR2 are SGHRS and YFSETQ. The CDR3 region is CASSFRVSAVTGTGELFF. For the CDR3, the DNA is TGCGCCAGCAGCTTTCGGGTTTCGGCGGTTACGGGCACCGGGGAGCTGTTTTTT.

The chain carries TRBV9 and TRBJ1-1, with a tentative D call TRBD1 (6 bases). The V end lost 0 bases, the J end lost 0 bases, and 18 bases lay between the germline ends. Per germline, CDR1 SGDLS and CDR2 YYNGEE. This CDR3 comprises 18 residues. CDR3 region: CASSVAKGGDFLNTEAFF. CDR3 in DNA: TGTGCCAGCAGCGTAGCTAAAGGGGGTGATTTTCTGAACACTGAAGCTTTCTTT.

CDR3 nucleotides: TGTGCCAGCAGTGAATTTATAGGGGTCCCCTTGACGTTCGGCTACACCTTC. Translating it yields CASSEFIGVPLTFGYTF. The V and J genes are TRBV6-1 and TRBJ1-2; a weak D match, TRBD1 (5 bases). The CDR3 has 17 residues. V was trimmed by 2 bases and J by 8 bases, leaving 24 bases between them. CDR1 and CDR2 from the germline V gene are MNHNS and SASEGT.

The CDR3 sequence: CASSVDRTGVYGYTF. Written as DNA, the CDR3 is TGTGCCAGCAGCGTAGATAGGACAGGGGTATATGGCTACACCTTC. The chain joins TRBV9 to TRBJ1-2; TRBD1 matches at 9 bases. The CDR3 has 15 residues. Germline V gene data show CDR1 as SGDLS and CDR2 as YYNGEE. Unmatched junction bases numbered 5, after V lost 0 bases and J lost 5 bases.

The chain carries TRBV12-3 or TRBV12-4 and TRBJ2-4; possibly TRBD2 for D (7 bases). The V gene lost 5 bases and the J gene lost 8 bases, with 10 bases spanning the gap. This CDR3 is built from 12 residues. CDR3 sequence reads: CASSRGGDIQYF. The CDR3 bases are TGTGCCAGCAGTAGGGGGGGTGACATTCAGTACTTC.

This clone was picked up one time. The J gene is TRBJ2-1, the V gene TRBV28; possibly TRBD2 for D (6 bases). Germline values: CDR1 MDHEN, CDR2 SYDVKM. Trimming took 2 bases from V and 5 from J, leaving 10 bases between them. The CDR3 runs to 14 residues. In DNA, the CDR3 is TGTGCCAGCAGTTTAATAGCGGATAACAATGAGCAGTTCTTC. Translated, it gives CASSLIADNNEQFF.

The chain links TRBV11-2 to TRBJ1-5; D call uncertain. The germline V gene encodes CDR1 SGHAT and CDR2 FQNNGV. The CDR3 contains 14 residues. V lost 1 base, J lost 2 bases, and 6 bases lay in between. In DNA form, the CDR3 reads TGTGCCAGCAGCTTAGCCGGGGGCAATCAGCCCCAGCATTTT. Its translation is CASSLAGGNQPQHF. Combining the CDR3 with reference TRBV11-2 and TRBJ1-5 gives the whole variable domain EAGVAQSPRYKIIEKRQSVAFWCNPISGHATLYWYQQILGQGPKLLIQFQNNGVVDDSQLPKDRFSAERLKGVDSTLKIQPAKLEDSAVYLCASSLAGGNQPQHFGDGTRLSIL.

V is TRBV11-2 and J is TRBJ1-2; D is undetermined. CDR3 length: 13 residues. V was trimmed by 5 bases and J by 8 bases, leaving 15 bases between them. The germline V gene has CDR1 SGHAT and CDR2 FQNNGV. The DNA of the CDR3 is TGTGCCAGCAGCCGCTCAGAGGGAGACGGCTACACCTTC. Translation gives CASSRSEGDGYTF.

This clone occurred many times. V usage is TRBV14 and J usage is TRBJ1-6; possibly TRBD1 for D (5 bases). The CDR3 extends over 14 amino acids. CDR1 is SGHDN, CDR2 FVKESK, per germline. V lost 1 base to trimming and J lost 8 bases, with 9 bases between them. CDR3 region: CASSQGREYSPLHF. The CDR3 DNA sequence: TGTGCCAGCAGCCAAGGCAGGGAATATTCACCCCTCCACTTT.

The V gene is TRBV19, the J gene TRBJ1-1, with D possibly matching TRBD1 (5 bases). V gave up 4 bases and J gave up 0 bases, with 12 bases separating them. The germline V gene has CDR1 LNHDA and CDR2 SQIVND (reference sequence). This CDR3 has 15 residues. The CDR3 here is CASSTYRGVNTEAFF. The CDR3 nucleotides are TGTGCCAGTAGTACATATCGGGGGGTGAACACTGAAGCTTTCTTT.

This sequence joins TRBV5-1 and TRBJ2-7; possible D gene TRBD2, 5 bases. The CDR3 extends over 15 amino acids. Germline loops: CDR1 SGHRS, CDR2 YFSETQ. Trimming took off 0 bases at V and 3 bases at J, with 13 bases between the two ends. CDR3: CASSLGVGKVYEQYF. CDR3 in DNA: TGCGCCAGCAGCTTGGGTGTCGGGAAAGTCTACGAGCAGTACTTC.

This clone was seen a single time. V and J are TRBV2 and TRBJ2-3; a weak D match, TRBD2 (6 bases). V was clipped by 4 bases and J by 0 bases, with 8 bases between them. CDR1 is SNHLY, CDR2 FYNNEI, per germline. CDR3 length equals 14 residues. The CDR3 reads CASSGGDSTDTQYF. The CDR3 DNA is TGTGCCAGCAGTGGGGGGGATAGCACAGATACGCAGTATTTT.

The chain uses TRBV6-1 and TRBJ1-5, with TRBD1 as a possible D gene (5 bases). Per the germline V gene, CDR1 is MNHNS and CDR2 is SASEGT. The V gene lost 3 bases and the J gene lost 3 bases, with 12 bases spanning the gap. The CDR3 sequence is 15 residues long. The DNA for the CDR3 is TGTGCCAGCAGTGAGCCGGGGGGTGACAATCAGCCCCAGCATTTT. Amino acids: CASSEPGGDNQPQHF.

The chain joins TRBV7-9 to TRBJ1-1; 7 bases agree with TRBD1. The V gene end was trimmed by 4 bases and the J gene end by 1 base; junction bases not matched to a gene: 6. The germline V gene has CDR1 SEHNR and CDR2 FQNEAQ (reference sequence). This CDR3 region has 15 residues. In DNA form, the CDR3 reads TGTGCCAGCAGCTCATTCAGGGGGAAGAACACTGAAGCTTTCTTT. This encodes CASSSFRGKNTEAFF.

V gene TRBV19 combines with J gene TRBJ2-5; a weak D match, TRBD2 (6 bases). Germline V gene data show CDR1 as LNHDA and CDR2 as SQIVND (reference sequence). The CDR3 runs 13 residues. V was trimmed by 4 bases and J by 4 bases, leaving 10 bases between them. CDR3 in DNA: TGTGCCAGTAGTAGGAGGGAGGCAGAGACCCAGTACTTC. Its protein product is CASSRREAETQYF.

In its sample, this clone was seen once. The chain joins TRBV23-1 to TRBJ2-7; D is perhaps TRBD1 (6 bases). TRBV23-1 is classed as an ORF, of uncertain function. Trimming removed 0 bases from V and 5 bases from J, with 17 bases in between. The CDR3 contains 16 residues. CDR3 protein: CASSQSGRGSLNEQYF. The CDR3 DNA is TGCGCCAGCAGTCAATCGGGAAGGGGGTCCCTAAACGAGCAGTACTTC.

The V call is TRBV30, the J call TRBJ1-4; 8 bases map to TRBD1. Per germline, CDR1 GTSNPN and CDR2 SVGIG (reference sequence). V shed 2 bases, J shed 12 bases, and the junction held 14 bases outside the gene matches. The CDR3 has 15 residues. The chain's CDR3 is CAWSTLHTPGQELFF. CDR3 in DNA: TGTGCCTGGAGTACCCTACATACCCCGGGACAGGAACTGTTTTTT.

The chain uses TRBV10-3 and TRBJ2-5, with no clear D. CDR3 length equals 13 residues. V was pared by 4 bases and J by 0 bases, with 6 bases between. CDR1 is ENHRY, CDR2 SYGVKD, per germline. The CDR3 sequence is CAISGANQETQYF. In nucleotides, the CDR3 is TGTGCCATCAGTGGGGCCAACCAAGAGACCCAGTACTTC.

The chain joins TRBV12-3 or TRBV12-4 to TRBJ2-7; D uncertain. V was trimmed by 3 bases and J by 5 bases, leaving 8 bases between them. This CDR3 is built from 12 residues. The CDR3 sequence: CASSFYIHEQYF. DNA for the CDR3: TGTGCCAGCAGTTTTTATATCCACGAGCAGTACTTC.